The 2 T cell receptor beta chains listed next were all sequenced from one sample in a study of blood T cell repertoires in COVID-19 (dated by TCRdb to the early 2020s). The library came from the immunoSEQ multiplex PCR assay. TCRdb obtained this table from immuneACCESS and retained in-frame rearrangements with V and J assigned. These tables miss some clones; where compared with another copy, unresolved V genes account for less than half of the shortfall, and the remainder is unexplained. The sample includes 200,000 to 250,000 clones, with approximately 84% observed a single time. The ten largest clones add up to around 3.1% of the sample. The sequenced material came from peripheral blood. These TCRs come from a woman aged 25 to 39 who had recovered from COVID-19.

J is TRBJ2-3 and V is TRBV9; 8 bases align to TRBD1. Germline CDR1 reads SGDLS; CDR2 reads YYNGEE. V gave up 9 bases and J gave up 1 base; unmatched junction bases: 13. The CDR3 extends over 16 amino acids. The CDR3 bases are TGTGCCACGGATAATTCAGGGGGCTCGGGCACAGATACGCAGTATTTT. Protein: CATDNSGGSGTDTQYF.

The V gene is TRBV7-9, the J gene TRBJ2-4, with D unclear. The germline V gene has CDR1 SEHNR and CDR2 FQNEAQ (reference sequence). CDR3 length: 14 residues. Trimming removed 8 bases at V and 0 bases at J, with 11 bases between. The CDR3, as DNA: TGTGCCAGCGCGAGTCCTCTAGCCAAAAACATTCAGTACTTC. It translates to CASASPLAKNIQYF.